The 9 T cell receptor beta chains below come from one sample, sequenced in a study of low-dose radiotherapy and immunotherapy resistance in tumors. The time point is: after trial treatment. As to treatment: LDRT plus nivolumab, ipilimumab, low-dose cyclophosphamide and aspirin (RACIN trial). TRAV- and TRBV-specific primers primed first-strand cDNA, covering alpha and beta chains. TCR amplification ran 20 PCR cycles using constant-region and V-primer adapter primers. Each CDR3 protein gets one entry after TCRdb re-called the reads with MiXCR. Of tens of thousands of distinct CDR3 sequences in the sample, under 25% are singletons; the top ten hold over 10%. The specimen was PBMCs, collected after low-dose radiotherapy plus immunotherapy. The receptors shown here come from a female donor with ovarian cancer.

With respect to this clonotype: A much larger clone lies a single base off, so this may be a read error. The CDR3 sequence: CASSQPTEGGYEQFF. The CDR3 nucleotides are TGCGCCAGCAGCCAACCAACGGAAGGTGGCTACGAGCAGTTCTTC. V gene TRBV4-1 combines with J gene TRBJ2-1; D is unresolved. The CDR3 runs 15 residues. The V end lost 2 bases, the J end lost 10 bases, and 18 bases lay between the germline ends. Germline V gives CDR1 MGHRA, CDR2 YSYEKL.

In this sample, this clonotype turned up many times. The chain combines TRBV7-2 with TRBJ1-2, with TRBD1 matching 10 bases. Germline values: CDR1 SGHTA, CDR2 FQGNSA. V lost 4 bases, J lost 2 bases, and 7 bases stayed unmatched. The CDR3 covers 16 residues. CDR3 in DNA: TGTGCCAGCAGCTCCCGGACAGGGGGAGCCAACTATGGCTACACCTTC. Translating gives CASSSRTGGANYGYTF.

The chain uses TRBV3-1 and TRBJ2-3, with 7 bases lining up with TRBD2. Germline V gene sequence: CDR1 LGHDT, CDR2 YNNKEL (reference sequence). This CDR3 has 15 amino acids. The J segment lost 2 bases and the V segment lost 3 bases, leaving 5 bases of the junction unmatched. DNA of the CDR3: TGTGCCAGCAGCCAGAGGGCGGGAGACACAGATACGCAGTATTTT. Translating gives CASSQRAGDTDTQYF.

This clonotype was detected many times. The chain is built from TRBV4-3 and TRBJ2-3; D is ambiguous. V lost 5 bases and J 0 bases, leaving 12 bases between the germline ends. Germline V gene data show CDR1 as LGHNA and CDR2 as YSLEER. This CDR3 comprises 15 residues. The CDR3 sequence is CASSSRLSSTDTQYF. The DNA of the CDR3 is TGCGCCAGCAGCAGTCGGCTGTCGAGCACAGATACGCAGTATTTT.

This clonotype was detected many times. This chain uses TRBV10-3 with TRBJ2-1, with 7 bases matching TRBD2. From germline, CDR1 is ENHRY and CDR2 SYGVKD. With V trimmed by 3 bases and J by 4 bases, 9 bases remained unmatched. The CDR3 extends over 16 amino acids. The chain's CDR3 is CAISDVRLAVYNEQFF. In DNA form, the CDR3 reads TGTGCCATCAGTGATGTGCGACTAGCAGTATACAATGAGCAGTTCTTC.

This clonotype was observed at least ten times. The genes are TRBV6-2 or TRBV6-3 and TRBJ2-5, with 8 nucleotides matching TRBD1. After removal of 0 bases from V and 13 bases from J, the junction contained 10 bases not matched to a gene. The CDR3 covers 14 residues. The V gene's germline CDR1 is MNHEY and CDR2 SVGEGT. CDR3 amino acids: CASSYSLDRGIRYF. Here the CDR3 DNA reads TGTGCCAGCAGTTACTCGCTCGACAGGGGTATTCGGTACTTC.

This clonotype occurred many times. The CDR3 DNA reads as TGCGCCAGCAGCTCTCGACAGGGGGGTTCTAACGAGCAGTACTTC. It codes for CASSSRQGGSNEQYF. The chain is built from TRBV5-1 and TRBJ2-7, with 9 nucleotides matching TRBD1. Per the germline V gene, CDR1 is SGHRS and CDR2 is YFSETQ. V shed 3 bases, J shed 5 bases, and the junction held 9 bases outside the gene matches. The CDR3 consists of 15 residues.

The sample holds many counts of this clonotype. V is TRBV30 and J is TRBJ2-2; tentatively, D is TRBD1 or TRBD2 (5 bases each). CDR1 GTSNPN and CDR2 SVGIG come from the germline V gene (reference sequence). The CDR3 covers 16 residues. V shed 7 bases and J shed 0 bases, with 18 bases lying between them. The CDR3: CAFRHPGRSNTGELFF. The CDR3 DNA reads TGTGCCTTCCGACATCCGGGACGGTCGAACACCGGGGAGCTGTTTTTT. The entire variable domain, with the rest obtained from reference TRBV30 and TRBJ2-2, is as follows: SQTIHQWPATLVQPVGSPLSLECTVEGTSNPNLYWYRQAAGRGLQLLFYSVGIGQISSEVPQNLSASRPQDRQFILSSKKLLLSDSGFYLCAFRHPGRSNTGELFFGEGSRLTVL.

This clonotype has a count of ten or more. The V gene is TRBV29-1, the J gene TRBJ2-3, with TRBD1 as a possible D gene (5 bases). The CDR3 has 14 amino acids. The germline V gene has CDR1 SQVTM and CDR2 ANQGSEA. Trimming cost V 3 bases and J 3 bases, with 13 bases left between them. Written as DNA, the CDR3 is TGCAGCGTTGATAGAGGAGACAGTACAGATACGCAGTATTTT. Amino acids: CSVDRGDSTDTQYF.